A single T cell receptor (beta chain) is shown here with its context. Its antigen is undetermined. In the PCR, 60 Vbeta and 13 Jbeta primers were used. The repertoire was sequenced with immunoSEQ multiplex PCR; TCRdb's copy has only in-frame clones and lacks some. The sample has 150,000 to 200,000 clones; roughly 84% are singletons. The entry originates in a study of cytomegalovirus exposure and HLA in healthy donors. Overall study results and limits: For presence/absence analyses, sequencing depth was assumed to be roughly uniform across donors. A list of 150 to 200 TCR beta chains associated with cytomegalovirus was given.

Germline loops: CDR1 LGHNA, CDR2 YSLEER. With 0 bases clipped from V and 2 bases from J, the junction kept 11 bases outside the gene matches. This CDR3 is built from 20 residues. The sample comprised PBMCs. The TCR originated in a girl under two years old in good health and CMV-seronegative. The rearrangement uses TRBV4-3 and TRBJ2-6; 9 nucleotides align to TRBD1. CDR3 sequence reads: CASSQERDRAWTAGANVLTF. CDR3 bases: TGCGCCAGCAGCCAAGAAAGGGACAGGGCTTGGACGGCTGGGGCCAACGTCCTGACTTTC.